The 5 T cell receptor beta chains below were found in one sample sequenced in a study of T cells after yellow fever vaccination. TCRdb reanalysed the 5' RACE reads using MiXCR and keeps one entry per CDR3 protein. This table has approximately 15,000 distinct CDR3 sequences, about 7.3% appearing once. The material sequenced was PBMCs, either bulk or a sorted T-cell subset (CD4+, CD8+, memory, or dextramer-sorted; not recorded which), taken on the day of the yellow fever booster vaccination. These receptors all come from a man younger than 35 who received the YFV17D yellow fever vaccine.

This clonotype was observed at least ten times. The chain couples TRBV7-8 to TRBJ2-7; TRBD1 matches 9 bases. V lost 5 bases to trimming and J lost 5 bases; unmatched junction nucleotides: 7. The CDR3 runs 14 residues. Germline loops: CDR1 SGHVS, CDR2 FQNEAQ. CDR3 bases: TGTGCCAGCAGCCACCGGGACAGGGCACACGAGCAGTACGTC. As protein: CASSHRDRAHEQYV.

This clonotype was counted ten times or more. The J gene is TRBJ2-5, the V gene TRBV18, with D unresolved. CDR1 is KGHSH, CDR2 LQKENI, per germline. The ends were cut back, 6 bases at V and 2 bases at J, with 10 bases in the middle. This CDR3 is built from 13 residues. DNA for the CDR3: TGTGCCAGCTCGCTTACAGAACAAGAGACCCAGTACTTC. Protein product: CASSLTEQETQYF.

This clonotype was seen many times. The rearrangement joins TRBV2 to TRBJ1-5, with 8 bases that match TRBD1. The CDR3 extends over 15 amino acids. Losses at the gene ends were 6 bases for V and 3 bases for J; bases not matched to a gene: 7. Germline lookup yields CDR1 SNHLY and CDR2 FYNNEI. The CDR3 DNA reads TGTGCCAGCAGCTCCACGGGACAGGTCAATCAGCCCCAGCATTTT. Translated: CASSSTGQVNQPQHF.

Ten or more counts support this clonotype. The chain is built from TRBV7-2 and TRBJ2-7, with TRBD1 matching over 11 bases. The junction had 1 base not matched to a gene; V was cut back by 3 bases and J by 0 bases. The length of the CDR3 is 15 residues. The V gene's germline CDR1 is SGHTA and CDR2 FQGNSA. Here the CDR3 reads CASSFGQGASYEQYF. The CDR3 DNA reads TGTGCCAGCAGCTTCGGACAGGGGGCCTCCTACGAGCAGTACTTC.

This clonotype was seen ten or more times. This chain joins TRBV12-3 or TRBV12-4 and TRBJ2-5; D gene unclear. V was clipped by 2 bases and J by 2 bases, with 6 bases between them. CDR3 length: 13 residues. DNA for the CDR3: TGTGCCAGCAGTTTAAACAGACAAGAGACCCAGTACTTC. Protein: CASSLNRQETQYF.